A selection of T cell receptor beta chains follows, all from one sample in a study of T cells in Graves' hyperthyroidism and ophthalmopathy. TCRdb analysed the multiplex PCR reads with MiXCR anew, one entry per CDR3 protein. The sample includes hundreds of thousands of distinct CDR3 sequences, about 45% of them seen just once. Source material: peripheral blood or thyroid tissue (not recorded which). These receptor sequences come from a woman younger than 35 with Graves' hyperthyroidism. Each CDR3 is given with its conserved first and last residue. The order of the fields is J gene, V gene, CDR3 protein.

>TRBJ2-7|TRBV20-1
CSARDLGGRSYEQYF
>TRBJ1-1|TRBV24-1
CATSDSGQAPEAFF
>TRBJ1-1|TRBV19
CASRTSTGPTTEAFF
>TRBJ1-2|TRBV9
CASSVGGTGGDGYTF
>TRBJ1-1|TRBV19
CAWSPTTEAFF
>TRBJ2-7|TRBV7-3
CASSLSPAQSYEQYF
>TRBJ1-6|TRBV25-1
CARRFRDNYSPLHF
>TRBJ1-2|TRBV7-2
CASSRTLGQGANGYTF
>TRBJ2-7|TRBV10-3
CATRLAGGPLSEQYF
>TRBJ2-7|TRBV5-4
CASSLFPGGPYEQYF
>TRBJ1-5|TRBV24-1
CATSERGGGNQPQHF
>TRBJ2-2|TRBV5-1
CASSSHRVTTGELFF
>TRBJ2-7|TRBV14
CASSLGLAAEQYF
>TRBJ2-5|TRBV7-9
CASSPRLAGRETQYF
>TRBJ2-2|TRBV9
CASSVLGLADTGELFF
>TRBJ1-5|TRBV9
CASSAGTAYNQPQHF
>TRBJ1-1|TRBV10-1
CATQRGDTEAFF
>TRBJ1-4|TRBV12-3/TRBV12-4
CASSNNEKLFF
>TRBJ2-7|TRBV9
CASSDGTGSYEQYF
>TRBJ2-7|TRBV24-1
CATSAGAGYYEQYF
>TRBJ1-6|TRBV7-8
CASSPEGRGSPLHF
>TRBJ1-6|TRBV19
CASRQSNSPLHF
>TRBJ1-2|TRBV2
CASSLYRGGGYTF
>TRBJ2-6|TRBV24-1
CATSDGLAGGPGANVLTF
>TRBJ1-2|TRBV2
CASSVISDRGIYGYTF